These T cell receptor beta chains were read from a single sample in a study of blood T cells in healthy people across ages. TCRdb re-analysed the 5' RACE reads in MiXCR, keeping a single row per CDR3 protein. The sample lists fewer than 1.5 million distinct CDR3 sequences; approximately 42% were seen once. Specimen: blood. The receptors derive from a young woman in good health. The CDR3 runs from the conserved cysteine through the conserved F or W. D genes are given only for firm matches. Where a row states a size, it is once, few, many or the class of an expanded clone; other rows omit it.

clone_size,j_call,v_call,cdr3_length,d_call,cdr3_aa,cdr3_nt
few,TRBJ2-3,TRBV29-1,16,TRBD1,CSVWDRGRGATDTQYF,TGCAGCGTGTGGGACAGGGGGCGGGGGGCCACAGATACGCAGTATTTT
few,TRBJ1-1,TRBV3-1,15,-,CASSLSGQKNTEAFF,TGTGCCAGCAGCCTCAGCGGACAGAAGAACACTGAAGCTTTCTTT
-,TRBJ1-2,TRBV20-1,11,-,CSASIGRGYTF,TGCAGTGCTAGTATCGGGAGAGGCTACACCTTC
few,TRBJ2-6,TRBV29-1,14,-,CSVGGEGGANVLTF,TGCAGCGTGGGCGGCGAAGGAGGGGCCAACGTCCTGACTTTC
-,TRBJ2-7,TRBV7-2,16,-,CASSWWADSSSYEQYF,TGTGCCAGCAGCTGGTGGGCGGATTCGAGCTCCTACGAGCAGTACTTC
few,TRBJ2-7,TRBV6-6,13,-,CASTEGPTYEQYF,TGTGCCAGCACTGAGGGACCCACCTACGAGCAGTACTTC
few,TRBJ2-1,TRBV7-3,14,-,CASSLTRIQPEQFF,TGTGCCAGCAGCTTAACTCGTATACAGCCTGAGCAGTTCTTC
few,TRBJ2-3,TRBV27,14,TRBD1,CASSLPDRADTQYF,TGTGCCAGCAGTCTGCCCGACAGGGCAGATACGCAGTATTTT
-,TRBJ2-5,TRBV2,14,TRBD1,CASTGQGPGETQYF,TGTGCCAGCACAGGACAGGGGCCTGGGGAGACCCAGTACTTC
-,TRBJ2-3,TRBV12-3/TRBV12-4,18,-,CASSLGTFSGRFTDTQYF,TGTGCCAGCAGTTTAGGGACTTTCAGCGGGCGCTTCACAGATACGCAGTATTTT